The sequence of this T cell receptor (beta chain) was determined in a study of blood T cell repertoires in COVID-19 (dated by TCRdb to 2018 to 2021). Study-level background: Samples from collaborators originated in the United States, Italy and Spain and spanned both the acute and convalescent phases of COVID-19. The prospective study material was composed of cDNA or gDNA derived from T cells, B-cell-depleted T cells, or PBMCs. A freely available public database, intended as a resource for researchers studying the immune response to SARS-CoV-2, is where the repertoires were released. The sample metadata nearly always contained a de-identified subject ID, COVID-19 status, age in years and sex. Samples were obtained from the ongoing ImmuneRACE study (first 160 participants) and from some 1,200 subjects provided by 6 global collaborators. The dataset comprised deeply sampled blood TCRbeta repertoires from subjects exposed to, actively infected with, or recovered from COVID-19. Where available, HLA class I and class II types were obtained from metadata supplied by the sample provider rather than from assay-based typing.

Spanning cysteine to phenylalanine, the CDR3 consists of 16 amino acids. Kept here is only the CDR3 DNA, which spans 48 bases and is read in frame from base 1. Germline trimming: 3 bases from V, 6 bases from J; junction bases outside gene matches: 7. Based on the germline V gene, the CDR1 and CDR2 sequences are KGHSH and LQKENI. In the case of this clone: There is no known antigen for this receptor. The record has no base qualities; no much larger clone is one base away.

The immunoSEQ Assay, a bias-controlled multiplex PCR, was used to amplify TCRbeta CDR3 regions from genomic DNA. The study's processing was this. Nucleated cell counts per sample were estimated from amplification of reference gene primers within the assay. Sequence reads were collapsed and filtered to measure the absolute abundance of every unique TCRbeta CDR3 rearrangement. For each sample, productive Simpson clonality was calculated as the square root of Simpson's diversity index across productive rearrangements. Drawn from immuneACCESS, this table holds only the in-frame rearrangements with V and J called that TCRdb kept. Clones are partly lost; checked studies trace under half to an unresolved V gene and leave the rest unexplained. Clone size and V and J calls were adopted from that table, with D and trimming inferred from the DNA. The table for this sample lists over 300,000 clones; just over 85% of them were counted only once. 10% of the sample is in the top ten clones.

Results and caveats for the whole study, not just this receptor: The amount of clinical and demographic metadata varied by source and participant and was provided uncurated.

Participants in the prospective study were aged about 18 to 95 years, lived in some 24 United States geographic areas, and enrolled through a virtual design. Cohort assignment in the prospective study relied on participant-reported clinical history from a screening survey and a study questionnaire. ImmuneRACE Cohort 3 recovered participants were defined by two consecutive negative NP/OP PCR tests, healthcare professional clearance, or symptom resolution. Mobile phlebotomists in the prospective study collected whole blood, serum and a nasopharyngeal or oropharyngeal swab from every participant. Additional blood draws and questionnaires over a 2-month period could optionally be provided by prospective study participants. Before DNA extraction, prospective study blood samples were shipped either frozen or at room temperature.

The receptor chain draws on TRBV18 and TRBJ1-5; 11 bases in between match TRBD1. The sample was PBMCs or T cells enriched from blood (not recorded which). The TCR sequence derives from a woman aged 18-35 years who had recovered from COVID-19. In nucleotides, the sequence is TGTGCCAGCTCACCGAGCCGGGACAGGGGGATTCAGCCCCAGCATTTT. Its protein product is CASSPSRDRGIQPQHF.